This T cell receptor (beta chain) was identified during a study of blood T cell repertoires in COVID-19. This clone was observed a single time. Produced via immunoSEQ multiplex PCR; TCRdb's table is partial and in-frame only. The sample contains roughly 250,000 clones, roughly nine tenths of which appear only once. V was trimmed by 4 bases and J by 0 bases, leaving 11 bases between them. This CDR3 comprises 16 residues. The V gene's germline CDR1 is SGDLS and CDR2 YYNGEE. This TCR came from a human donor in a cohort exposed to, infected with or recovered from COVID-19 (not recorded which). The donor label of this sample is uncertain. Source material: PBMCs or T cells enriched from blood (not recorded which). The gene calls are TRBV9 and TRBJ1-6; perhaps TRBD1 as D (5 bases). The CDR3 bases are TGTGCCAGCAGCCGACAGTCCCGCTCCTATAATTCACCCCTCCACTTT. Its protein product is CASSRQSRSYNSPLHF.